The 14 T cell receptor beta chains in this list originate from one sample, sequenced in a study of Ad26.COV2.S vaccination and SARS-CoV-2 variants. The assay was immunoSEQ multiplex PCR, and TCRdb's table has in-frame clones only and misses some. The sample yields 300,000 to 500,000 clones, about 88% seen once. Treatment here: approximately 18 received Ad26.COV2.S at low or high dose, single or two shots; roughly five received placebo; per-sample allocation not given. Collection of the samples took place on day 63 after the first injection of vaccine or placebo. The sample consisted of peripheral blood, taken in a trial of Ad26.COV2.S vaccine versus placebo. These TCRs come from a person aged 18-60 years who received the Ad26.COV2.S COVID-19 vaccine or a placebo.

This clone was found a few times. The rearrangement links TRBV12-3 or TRBV12-4 to TRBJ1-1; tentative D call: TRBD1 (5 bases). The CDR3 totals 13 residues. V was clipped by 7 bases and J by 3 bases, with 12 bases between them. The CDR3, as DNA: TGTGCCAGCACGGGGCCGGGGGACACTGAAGCTTTCTTT. Its protein product is CASTGPGDTEAFF.

V is TRBV3-1 (or the pseudogene TRBV3-2) and J is TRBJ1-1; D may be TRBD1 (6 bases). Looked up from germline, CDR1 is LGHDT and CDR2 is YNNKEL (reference sequence). Trimming took 4 bases from V and 3 from J, leaving 15 bases between them. The CDR3 loop spans 15 amino acids. The CDR3 region is CASSRYRVEDTEAFF. The CDR3 DNA reads TGTGCCAGCAGCCGTTACAGGGTCGAGGACACTGAAGCTTTCTTT.

The genes are TRBV2 and TRBJ1-2; the D gene is possibly TRBD1 (6 bases). V gave up 2 bases and J gave up 5 bases, with 12 bases separating them. The CDR3 is made up of 14 amino acids. Germline-derived CDR1 and CDR2 are SNHLY and FYNNEI. This CDR3 is CASSEQGTWYGYTF. The CDR3 DNA reads as TGTGCCAGCAGTGAACAGGGGACCTGGTATGGCTACACCTTC.

This chain joins TRBV29-1 and TRBJ1-1, with D hard to call. The CDR3 totals 13 residues. V dropped 2 bases and J dropped 0 bases, with 7 bases sitting between them. The germline V gene has CDR1 SQVTM and CDR2 ANQGSEA. DNA for the CDR3: TGCAGCGTTGAACAGAGATTGAACACTGAAGCTTTCTTT. This encodes CSVEQRLNTEAFF.

This sequence joins TRBV3-1 (or the pseudogene TRBV3-2) and TRBJ2-7; 14 bases agree with TRBD2. V trimming: 3 bases; J trimming: 6 bases; junction bases outside the gene matches: 10. There are 17 residues in the CDR3. Germline CDR1 and CDR2: LGHDT and YNNKEL (reference sequence). In DNA form, the CDR3 reads TGTGCCAGCAGCCATCAAGGGACTAGCGGGGGTAAGTTCGAGCAGTACTTC. Translated, it gives CASSHQGTSGGKFEQYF.

The chain carries TRBV4-3 and TRBJ1-4; the match to TRBD1 covers 9 bases. CDR3 size: 15 residues. Germline V gene sequence: CDR1 LGHNA, CDR2 YSLEER. Trimming took 4 bases from V and 8 from J; bases not matched to a gene: 8. CDR3 residues: CASSRVTGGYEKLFF. The CDR3 region has the DNA TGCGCCAGCAGCCGCGTTACAGGGGGCTACGAAAAACTGTTTTTT.

The genes are TRBV6-2 or TRBV6-3 and TRBJ2-2; the match to TRBD1 covers 9 bases. The CDR3 consists of 16 residues. The germline V gene encodes CDR1 MNHEY and CDR2 SVGEGT. V was clipped by 5 bases and J by 5 bases; unmatched bases: 9. CDR3 loop: CASSSGTGMVTGELFF. CDR3 DNA sequence: TGTGCCAGCAGTAGTGGGACAGGGATGGTTACCGGGGAGCTGTTTTTT.

V usage is TRBV5-4 and J usage is TRBJ2-7, with D hard to call. Germline V gene lookup returns CDR1 SGHNT and CDR2 YYREEE (reference sequence). V was cut by 0 bases and J by 5 bases, with 12 bases left in between. The CDR3 is made up of 14 amino acids. DNA for the CDR3: TGTGCCAGCAGCTTGGCCTTGGTAGCCCACGAGCAGTACTTC. Residues: CASSLALVAHEQYF.

The V gene is TRBV4-1, the J gene TRBJ2-3; 9 nucleotides align to TRBD2. Unmatched junction bases numbered 8, after V lost 4 bases and J lost 6 bases. This CDR3 has 15 amino acids. From germline, CDR1 is MGHRA and CDR2 YSYEKL. The CDR3 sequence is CASSPQRGALDTQYF. The DNA of the CDR3 is TGCGCCAGCAGCCCCCAGCGGGGGGCCTTGGATACGCAGTATTTT.

V gene TRBV7-8 combines with J gene TRBJ1-2, with a weak D call TRBD1 (5 bases). This CDR3 region has 13 residues. CDR1 is SGHVS and CDR2 is FQNEAQ in the germline V gene. V shed 5 bases and J shed 7 bases, with 14 bases lying between them. The CDR3, as DNA: TGTGCCAGCAGCGACCAACAGGAGTTTGGCTACACCTTC. This translates into CASSDQQEFGYTF. Looking up the rest from reference TRBV7-8 and TRBJ1-2 gives the full variable domain: GAGVSQSPRYKVAKRGQDVALRCDPISGHVSLFWYQQALGQGPEFLTYFQNEAQLDKSGLPSDRFFAERPEGSVSTLKIQRTQQEDSAVYLCASSDQQEFGYTFGSGTRLTVV.

The rearrangement links TRBV5-1 to TRBJ2-2, with D tentatively TRBD1 (5 bases). Germline V gene data show CDR1 as SGHRS and CDR2 as YFSETQ. CDR3 length: 15 residues. V gave up 3 bases and J gave up 1 base, with 10 bases separating them. CDR3 DNA sequence: TGCGCCAGCAGCTACGACAGCATGAACACCGGGGAGCTGTTTTTT. It encodes CASSYDSMNTGELFF.

The V call is TRBV7-9, the J call TRBJ1-2; TRBD1 matches 9 bases. The germline V gene encodes CDR1 SEHNR and CDR2 FQNEAQ (reference sequence). J gave up 2 bases and V 5 bases, and 12 bases lay outside the gene matches. The CDR3 contains 17 residues. CDR3 coding DNA: TGTGCCAGCAGCCCGCGCCCGACAGGGGGAGTGAACTATGGCTACACCTTC. Translating gives CASSPRPTGGVNYGYTF.

This chain uses TRBV29-1 with TRBJ1-1; D not resolved. V lost 1 base and J lost 0, with 6 bases in between. This CDR3 contains 13 residues. CDR1 is SQVTM and CDR2 is ANQGSEA in the germline V gene. The CDR3 here is CSVEGRMNTEAFF. The CDR3 DNA follows: TGCAGCGTTGAAGGGCGGATGAACACTGAAGCTTTCTTT.

The CDR3 DNA reads as TGTGCCAGCAGCTTGGGTTGGACAGGGATCACAGATACGCAGTATTTT. This encodes CASSLGWTGITDTQYF. This chain connects TRBV5-6 to TRBJ2-3; the match to TRBD1 covers 8 bases. CDR3 length: 16 residues. Germline V lookup: CDR1 SGHDT, CDR2 YYEEEE. J lost 2 bases, V lost 0 bases, and 5 bases had no gene match.